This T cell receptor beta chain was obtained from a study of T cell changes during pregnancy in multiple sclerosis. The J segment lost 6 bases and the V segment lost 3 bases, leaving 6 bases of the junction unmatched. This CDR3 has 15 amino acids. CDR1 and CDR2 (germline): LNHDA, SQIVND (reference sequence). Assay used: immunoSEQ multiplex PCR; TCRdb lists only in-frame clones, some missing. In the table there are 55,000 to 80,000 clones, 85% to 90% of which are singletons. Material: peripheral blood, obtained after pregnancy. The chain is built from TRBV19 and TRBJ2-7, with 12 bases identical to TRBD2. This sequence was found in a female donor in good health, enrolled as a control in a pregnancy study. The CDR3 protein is CASSILSTSGGEQYF. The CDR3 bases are TGTGCCAGTAGTATTTTATCGACTAGCGGGGGCGAGCAGTACTTC.